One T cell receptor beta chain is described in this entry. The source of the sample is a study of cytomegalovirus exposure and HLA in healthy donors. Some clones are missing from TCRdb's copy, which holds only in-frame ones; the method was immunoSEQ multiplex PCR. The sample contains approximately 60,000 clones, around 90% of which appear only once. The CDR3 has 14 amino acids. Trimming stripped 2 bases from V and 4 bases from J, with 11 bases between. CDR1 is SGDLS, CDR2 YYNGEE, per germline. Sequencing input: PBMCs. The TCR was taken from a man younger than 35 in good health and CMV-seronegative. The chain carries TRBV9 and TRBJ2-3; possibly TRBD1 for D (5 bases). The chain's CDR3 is CASSVGWGADTQYF. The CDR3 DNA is TGTGCCAGCAGCGTGGGGTGGGGCGCAGATACGCAGTATTTT.